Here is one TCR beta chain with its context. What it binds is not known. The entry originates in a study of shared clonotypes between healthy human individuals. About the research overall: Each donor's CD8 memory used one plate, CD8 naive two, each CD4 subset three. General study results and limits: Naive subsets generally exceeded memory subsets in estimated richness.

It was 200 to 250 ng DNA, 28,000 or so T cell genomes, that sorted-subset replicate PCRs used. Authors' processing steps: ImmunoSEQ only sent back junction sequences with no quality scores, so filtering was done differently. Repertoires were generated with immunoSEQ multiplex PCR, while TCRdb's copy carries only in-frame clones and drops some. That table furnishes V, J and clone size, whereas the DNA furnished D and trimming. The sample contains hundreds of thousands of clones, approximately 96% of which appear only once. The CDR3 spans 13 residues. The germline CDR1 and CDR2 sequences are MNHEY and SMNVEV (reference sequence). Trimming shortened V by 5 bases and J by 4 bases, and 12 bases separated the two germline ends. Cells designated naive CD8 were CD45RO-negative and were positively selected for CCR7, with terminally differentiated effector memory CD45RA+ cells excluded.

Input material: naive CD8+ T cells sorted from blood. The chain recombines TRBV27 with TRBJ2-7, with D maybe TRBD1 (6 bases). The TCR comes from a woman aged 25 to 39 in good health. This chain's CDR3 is CASSPTTGYEQYF. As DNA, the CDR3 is TGTGCCAGCAGTCCTACGACAGGTTACGAGCAGTACTTC.